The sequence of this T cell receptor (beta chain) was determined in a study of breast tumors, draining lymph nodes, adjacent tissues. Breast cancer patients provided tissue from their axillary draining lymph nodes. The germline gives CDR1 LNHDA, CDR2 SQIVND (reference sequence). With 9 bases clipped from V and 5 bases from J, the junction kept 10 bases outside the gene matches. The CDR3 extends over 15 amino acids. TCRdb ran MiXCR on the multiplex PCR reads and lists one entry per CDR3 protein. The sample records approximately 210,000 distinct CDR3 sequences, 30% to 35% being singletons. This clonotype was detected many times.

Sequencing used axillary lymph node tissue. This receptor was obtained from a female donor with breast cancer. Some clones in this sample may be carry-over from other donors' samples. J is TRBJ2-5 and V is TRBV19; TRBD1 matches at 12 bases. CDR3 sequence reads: CASNAGTGGPETQYF. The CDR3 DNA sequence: TGTGCCAGCAACGCCGGGACAGGGGGCCCGGAGACCCAGTACTTC.